This T cell receptor (beta chain) emerged from a study of T cell repertoires in cytomegalovirus infection. Across the study: Alongside well-studied HLA-B-restricted CMV epitopes, recently identified HLA-C-restricted CMV epitopes were also used. In public TCR beta signatures, there were indications of both CMV infection and matching HLA type.

Germline CDR1 reads SEHNR; CDR2 reads FQNEAQ (reference sequence). Trimming took off 0 bases at V and 8 bases at J, with 7 bases between the two ends. CDR3 length: 13 amino acids. TCRdb re-analysed the reads in MiXCR, keeping a single row per CDR3 protein. Among around 570,000 distinct CDR3 sequences listed, over 35% were seen once. Of note for this clonotype: Its antigen is unknown.

The J gene is TRBJ1-4, the V gene TRBV7-9; D not certain. The TCR sequence derives from a human donor in good health (CMV status not recorded). Some clones in this sample may be carry-over from other donors' samples. The starting material was cultured PBMCs, obtained from culture after CMV antigen stimulation. The CDR3 sequence is CASSLAQREKLFF. The CDR3 DNA is TGTGCCAGCAGCTTAGCGCAAAGGGAAAAACTGTTTTTT. Combining the CDR3 with reference TRBV7-9 and TRBJ1-4 gives the whole variable domain DTGVSQNPRHKITKRGQNVTFRCDPISEHNRLYWYRQTLGQGPEFLTYFQNEAQLEKSRLLSDRFSAERPKGSFSTLEIQRTEQGDSAMYLCASSLAQREKLFFGSGTQLSVL.